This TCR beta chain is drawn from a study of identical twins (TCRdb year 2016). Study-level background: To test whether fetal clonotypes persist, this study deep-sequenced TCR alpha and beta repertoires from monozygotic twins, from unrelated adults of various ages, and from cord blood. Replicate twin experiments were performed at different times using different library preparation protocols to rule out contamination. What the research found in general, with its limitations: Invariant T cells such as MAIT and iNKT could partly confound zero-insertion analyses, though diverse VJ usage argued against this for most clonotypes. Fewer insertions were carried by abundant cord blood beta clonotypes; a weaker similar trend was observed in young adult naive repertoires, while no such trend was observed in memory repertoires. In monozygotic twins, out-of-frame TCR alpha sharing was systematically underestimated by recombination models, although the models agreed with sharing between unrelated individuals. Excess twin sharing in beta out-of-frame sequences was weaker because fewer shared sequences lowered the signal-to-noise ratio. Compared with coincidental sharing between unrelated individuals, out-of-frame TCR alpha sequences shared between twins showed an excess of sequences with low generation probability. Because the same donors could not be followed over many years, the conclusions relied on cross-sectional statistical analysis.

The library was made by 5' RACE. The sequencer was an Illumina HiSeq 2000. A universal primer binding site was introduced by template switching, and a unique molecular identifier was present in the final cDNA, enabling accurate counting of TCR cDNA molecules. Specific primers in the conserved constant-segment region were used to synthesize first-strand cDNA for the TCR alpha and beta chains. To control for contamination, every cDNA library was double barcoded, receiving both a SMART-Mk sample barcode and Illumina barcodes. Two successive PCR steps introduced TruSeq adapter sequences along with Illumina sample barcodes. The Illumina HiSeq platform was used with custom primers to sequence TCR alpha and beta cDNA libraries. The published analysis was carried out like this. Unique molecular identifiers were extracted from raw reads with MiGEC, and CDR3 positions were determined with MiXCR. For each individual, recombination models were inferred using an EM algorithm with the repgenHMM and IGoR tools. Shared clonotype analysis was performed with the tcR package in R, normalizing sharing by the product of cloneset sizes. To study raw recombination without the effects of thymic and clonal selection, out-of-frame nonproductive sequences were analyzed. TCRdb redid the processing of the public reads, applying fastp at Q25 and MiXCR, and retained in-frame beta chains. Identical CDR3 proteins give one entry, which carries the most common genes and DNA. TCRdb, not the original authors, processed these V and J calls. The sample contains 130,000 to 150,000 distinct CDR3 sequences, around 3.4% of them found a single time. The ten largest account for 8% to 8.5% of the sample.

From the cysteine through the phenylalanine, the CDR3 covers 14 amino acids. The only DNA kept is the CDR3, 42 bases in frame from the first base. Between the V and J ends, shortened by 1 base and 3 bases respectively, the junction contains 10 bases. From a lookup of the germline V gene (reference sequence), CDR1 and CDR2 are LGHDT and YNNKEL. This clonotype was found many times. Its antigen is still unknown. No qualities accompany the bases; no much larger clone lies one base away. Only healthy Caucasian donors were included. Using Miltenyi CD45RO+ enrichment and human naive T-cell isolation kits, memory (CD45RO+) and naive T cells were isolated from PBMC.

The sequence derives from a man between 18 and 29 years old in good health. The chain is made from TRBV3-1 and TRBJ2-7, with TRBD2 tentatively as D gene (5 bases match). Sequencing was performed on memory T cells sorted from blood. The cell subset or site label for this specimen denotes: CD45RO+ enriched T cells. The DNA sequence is TGTGCCAGCAGCCAAGGGACTCTAAACTACGAGCAGTACTTC. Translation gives CASSQGTLNYEQYF.